This T cell receptor (beta chain) was sequenced for a study of T-cell reconstitution after alpha-beta-depleted transplantation in children. Unique molecular identifiers featured in how the TCRbeta library was prepared. TCRdb reanalysed the PCR reads using MiXCR and keeps one entry per CDR3 protein. The sample consists of 250,000 to 400,000 distinct CDR3 sequences, 23% of them appearing once. V lost 5 bases to trimming and J lost 4 bases, with 14 bases between them. Per the germline V gene, CDR1 is SEHNR and CDR2 is FQNEAQ (reference sequence). The CDR3 runs 14 residues. The sequences come from PBMCs, mostly from graft donor cells, collected 180 days after TCRalphabeta/CD19-depleted stem cell transplant. V gene TRBV7-9 combines with J gene TRBJ2-5; possible D gene TRBD1, 6 bases. The TCR sequence derives from a male patient younger than 18 who had a stem cell transplant for acute lymphoblastic leukemia, so the T cells may come from the graft donor. CDR3 DNA sequence: TGTGCCAGCAGCGAAACAGGGACCGGAGAGACCCAGTACTTC. The encoded protein is CASSETGTGETQYF.